Presented here are 12 T cell receptor beta chains from one specimen sequenced in a study of regulatory T cells in long-lasting Graves disease. The authors built TCR beta libraries using iRepertoire HTBI primers and Arm-PCR of CDR3 regions. TCRdb called the multiplex PCR reads again in MiXCR, with one record for every CDR3 protein. This sample has 250,000 or so distinct CDR3 sequences, with approximately 20% found just once. The sample's time point: newly diagnosed GD, antithyroid drugs for less than 3 months. The TCR library used RNA extracted from PBMCs. Separately, the same data were catalogued under a study of T cells in Graves' hyperthyroidism and ophthalmopathy.

The sequencing used peripheral blood mononuclear cells (PBMCs), collected at new diagnosis, from a patient treated with antithyroid drugs. These receptors all come from a woman aged 30 to 39 with Graves disease.

This clonotype has at least ten counts. The chain couples TRBV10-3 to TRBJ1-1; D gene unclear. The CDR3 contains 14 residues. Germline V gene lookup returns CDR1 ENHRY and CDR2 SYGVKD. The V end lost 6 bases, the J end lost 1 base, and 12 bases lay between the germline ends. CDR3 in amino acids: CAIREGQANTEAFF. In DNA form, the CDR3 reads TGTGCCATCAGGGAAGGGCAGGCGAACACTGAAGCTTTCTTT.

Ten or more counts support this clonotype. CDR3 sequence: CASPSRPGQGAHTEAFF. The CDR3 DNA follows: TGTGCCAGCCCAAGCCGACCGGGACAGGGGGCGCATACTGAAGCTTTCTTT. This sequence joins TRBV6-2 or TRBV6-3 and TRBJ1-1, with 12 positions matching TRBD1. V shed 8 bases and J 5 bases; nucleotides not matched to a gene: 15. This CDR3 has 17 residues. Germline CDR1 and CDR2: MNHEY and SVGEGT.

The sample holds a few counts of this clonotype. This may be a read error: a much more frequent sequence differs by one nucleotide. The rearrangement joins TRBV2 to TRBJ2-3; D not certain. This CDR3 has 12 amino acids. CDR1 and CDR2 from the germline V gene are SNHLY and FYNNEI. The CDR3 here is CASTISIDTQYF. In DNA form, the CDR3 reads TGTGCCAGCACAATCAGCATAGATACGCAGTATTTT.

This clonotype was recorded many times. This chain connects TRBV28 to TRBJ2-7; a weak D match, TRBD2 (5 bases). CDR1 and CDR2 from the germline V gene are MDHEN and SYDVKM. There are 16 residues in the CDR3. The V gene lost 3 bases and the J gene lost 3 bases, with 18 bases spanning the gap. The CDR3 coding sequence is TGTGCCAGCAGTTTCCGCCTCCGAGACGGGGACTACGAGCAGTACTTC. It codes for CASSFRLRDGDYEQYF. Full variable domain (outside the CDR3, taken from reference TRBV28 and TRBJ2-7): DVKVTQSSRYLVKRTGEKVFLECVQDMDHENMFWYRQDPGLGLRLIYFSYDVKMKEKGDIPEGYSVSREKKERFSLILESASTNQTSMYLCASSFRLRDGDYEQYFGPGTRLTVT.

This chain uses TRBV7-2 with TRBJ1-4; D perhaps matches TRBD1 (5 bases). The V end lost 0 bases, the J end lost 8 bases, and 13 bases lay between the germline ends. The CDR3 is 15 amino acids. The germline V gene has CDR1 SGHTA and CDR2 FQGNSA. CDR3 DNA: TGTGCCAGCAGCTTAGCATGGCAGGGAAGAGAAAAACTGTTTTTT. Translating gives CASSLAWQGREKLFF.

This clonotype was counted at least ten times. This chain uses TRBV24-1 with TRBJ2-5; weak D call: TRBD1 (6 bases). Germline CDR1 KGHDR, CDR2 SFDVKD. The CDR3 covers 16 residues. The ends were cut back, 7 bases at V and 5 bases at J, with 22 bases in the middle. The CDR3, as DNA: TGTGCCACCAGCGCAGGGGAAGTTTCCTCTTCGGAGACCCAGTACTTC. It codes for CATSAGEVSSSETQYF.

This clonotype was recorded many times. This rearrangement joins TRBV10-2 to TRBJ1-6, with 12 positions matching TRBD1. This CDR3 region has 15 residues. With V trimmed by 6 bases and J by 9 bases, 6 bases remained unmatched. Per the germline V gene, CDR1 is WSHSY and CDR2 is SAAADI. CDR3 protein: CASRRGQGAVSPLHF. CDR3 nucleotides: TGCGCCAGCAGGCGGGGACAGGGGGCCGTTTCACCCCTCCACTTT.

The chain couples TRBV13 to TRBJ1-4, with 9 bases aligning to TRBD1. The CDR3 loop spans 12 amino acids. The germline V gene encodes CDR1 PRHDT and CDR2 FYEKMQ (reference sequence). The J segment lost 13 bases and the V segment lost 3 bases, leaving 3 bases of the junction unmatched. CDR3 protein: CASSLGQGGLFF. The CDR3 DNA follows: TGTGCCAGCAGCTTGGGACAGGGTGGACTGTTTTTT.

The rearrangement links TRBV20-1 to TRBJ2-7, with 11 bases matching TRBD1. Trimming removed 6 bases from V and 0 bases from J; junction bases left unmatched: 10. This CDR3 has 16 amino acids. CDR1 is DFQATT, CDR2 SNEGSKA, per germline (reference sequence). The CDR3 spells CSAKGTGGGSSYEQYF. The CDR3, as DNA: TGCAGTGCCAAAGGGACAGGGGGGGGGAGCTCCTACGAGCAGTACTTC.

The sample holds many counts of this clonotype. The chain couples TRBV20-1 to TRBJ1-2; 9 bases map to TRBD1. V shed 4 bases and J 8 bases; nucleotides not matched to a gene: 5. Germline V gene lookup returns CDR1 DFQATT and CDR2 SNEGSKA (reference sequence). The CDR3 is made up of 12 amino acids. As DNA, the CDR3 is TGCAGTGCTACCCGGGACAGGGAAGGCTACACCTTC. Residues: CSATRDREGYTF.

J is TRBJ2-3 and V is TRBV15, with TRBD2 identical over 7 bases. Germline trimming cut 4 bases from V and 2 bases from J; bases unmatched to any gene: 12. The CDR3 has 17 amino acids. Germline lookup yields CDR1 LNHNV and CDR2 YYDKDF (reference sequence). The CDR3 is CATSTRGEGGLTDTQYF. The CDR3 nucleotides are TGTGCCACCAGCACCCGTGGAGAGGGAGGGCTCACAGATACGCAGTATTTT.

This clonotype was detected many times. For the CDR3, the DNA is TGTGCCAGCACCACGAGCTGGGATACCGCCAATAATTCACCCCTCCACTTT. Encoded protein: CASTTSWDTANNSPLHF. This chain uses TRBV2 with TRBJ1-6, with D unclear. The V end was cut by 7 bases, the J end by 5 bases, with 21 bases between. The CDR3 runs 17 residues. Germline V gene lookup returns CDR1 SNHLY and CDR2 FYNNEI.